This T cell receptor beta chain comes out of a study of blood T cell repertoires in COVID-19. Only in-frame clones appear in the TCRdb table, and some are missing; sequencing was by immunoSEQ multiplex PCR. The table includes about 240,000 clones, roughly 80% detected once. J lost 5 bases, V lost 5 bases, and 15 bases had no gene match. The CDR3 has 17 residues. Germline V gene lookup returns CDR1 SGHDT and CDR2 YYEEEE. What was sequenced was peripheral blood. This rearrangement joins TRBV5-6 to TRBJ1-3; 8 bases fit TRBD1. The TCR was taken from a woman in her fifties or sixties with active or convalescent COVID-19. CDR3 amino acids: CASSHRGTRSSRNTIYF. The CDR3 nucleotides are TGTGCCAGCAGTCACAGGGGGACAAGATCTTCTAGAAACACCATATATTTT.